The entry that follows covers one T cell receptor beta chain sequence. The target antigen is unknown. A second about 7 to 12 cycle PCR used barcoded and J-beta primers. From the 5' RACE reads, TCRdb called clonotypes with MiXCR, one entry per CDR3 protein. The sample holds 700,000 to 900,000 distinct CDR3 sequences, 20% to 30% seen once. The sample comes from a study of blood T cells in healthy people across ages. The study's findings and limits: When set beside aged donors, long-lived donors presented more naive CD4+ cells and higher diversity.

These data also formed part of another study, on T cells of mothers and their children.

Sample: blood. The receptor was isolated from a boy aged 10-17 years in good health.

The CDR3 sequence: CASSPSGRNTEAFF. CDR3 DNA: TGTGCCAGTAGCCCATCGGGGAGGAACACTGAAGCTTTCTTT. The chain carries TRBV6-5 and TRBJ1-1; D ambiguous. V lost 9 bases to trimming and J lost 1 base, with 15 bases between them. Germline V lookup: CDR1 MNHEY, CDR2 SVGAGI. The CDR3 is made up of 14 amino acids.